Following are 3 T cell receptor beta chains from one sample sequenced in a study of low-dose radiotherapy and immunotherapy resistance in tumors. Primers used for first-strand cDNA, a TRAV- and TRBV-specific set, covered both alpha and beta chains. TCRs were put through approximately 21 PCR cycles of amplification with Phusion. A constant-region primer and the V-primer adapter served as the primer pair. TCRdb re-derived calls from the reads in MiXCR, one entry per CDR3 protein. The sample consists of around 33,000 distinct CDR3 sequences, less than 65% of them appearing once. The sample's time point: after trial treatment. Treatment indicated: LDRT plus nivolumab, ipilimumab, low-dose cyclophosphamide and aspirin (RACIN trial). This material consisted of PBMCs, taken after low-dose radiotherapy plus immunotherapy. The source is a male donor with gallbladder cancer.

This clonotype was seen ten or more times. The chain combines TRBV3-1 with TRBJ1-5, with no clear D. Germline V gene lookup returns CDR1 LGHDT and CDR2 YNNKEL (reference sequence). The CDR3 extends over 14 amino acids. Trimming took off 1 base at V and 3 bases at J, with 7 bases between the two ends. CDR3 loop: CASSQGPVNQPQHF. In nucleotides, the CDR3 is TGTGCCAGCAGCCAAGGGCCCGTCAATCAGCCCCAGCATTTT.

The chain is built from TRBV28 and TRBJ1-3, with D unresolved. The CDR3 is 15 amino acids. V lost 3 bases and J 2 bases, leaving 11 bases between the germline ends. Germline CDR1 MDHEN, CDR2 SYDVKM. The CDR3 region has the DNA TGTGCCAGCAGTTTGCCCCGGGGTACTGGAAACACCATATATTTT. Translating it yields CASSLPRGTGNTIYF.

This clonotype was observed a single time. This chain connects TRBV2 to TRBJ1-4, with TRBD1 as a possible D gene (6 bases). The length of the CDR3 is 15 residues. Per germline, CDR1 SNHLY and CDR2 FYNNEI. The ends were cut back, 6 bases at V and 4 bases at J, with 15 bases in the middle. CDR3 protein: CASSKMRQVNEKLFF. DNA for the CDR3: TGTGCCAGCAGCAAGATGAGACAGGTTAATGAAAAACTGTTTTTT.